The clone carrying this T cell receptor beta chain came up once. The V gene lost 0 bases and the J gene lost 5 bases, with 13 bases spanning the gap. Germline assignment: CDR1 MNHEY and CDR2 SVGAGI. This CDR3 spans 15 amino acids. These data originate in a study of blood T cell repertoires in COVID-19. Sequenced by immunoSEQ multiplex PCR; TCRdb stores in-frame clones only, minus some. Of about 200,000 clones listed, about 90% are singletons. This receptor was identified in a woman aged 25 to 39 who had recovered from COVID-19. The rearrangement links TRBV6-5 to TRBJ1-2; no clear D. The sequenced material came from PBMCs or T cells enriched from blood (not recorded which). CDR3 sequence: CASSYSREGGYGYTF. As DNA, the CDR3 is TGTGCCAGCAGTTACTCGAGGGAGGGAGGGTATGGCTACACCTTC.